One T cell receptor beta chain is described in this entry. Its target antigen remains unknown. No clone much larger than this one lies a single base away; base qualities are absent. Naive and memory CD4+ T cells were separated from cryopreserved PBMCs by first enriching for CD4 and then performing EasySep naive CD4+ T cell enrichment. Sorted naive or memory CD4+ T cells (10^5) were cultured 1:1 with T cell-depleted PBMCs and CEF peptides for 10 days. Each peptide culture condition was generally run in triplicate replicate wells. Ficoll-Paque PLUS gradient centrifugation was used to isolate PBMCs from leukapheresis product or whole blood. PBMCs were either cryopreserved at -140 degrees C or used fresh in the expansion assay. The QIAamp Micro DNA Kit was used to extract genomic DNA from the CD4+ T cells. DNA from CEF-cultured naive and memory CD4+ T cells underwent immunoSEQ TCR-beta sequencing at survey level. Regarding the original processing steps: During preprocessing, nonproductive sequences were discarded, as were any CDR3s that did not begin with C, did not end with F or W, or were shorter than 7 amino acids. The MANAFEST web app identified antigen-specific clonotypes based on expansion compared with the reference and other culture wells. A clone counted as positive if significantly expanded in 2 of 3 replicate wells versus the reference culture at FDR below 0.05. A further requirement for positive clones was significant expansion compared with all other tandem wells, along with an odds ratio above 5. Cultured and uncultured naive and memory CD4+ repertoires were searched for CDR3s previously identified as spike- and CEF-reactive. CDR3 homology was quantified as pairwise Levenshtein distance, calculated with the stringdist R package after three terminal residues were trimmed from each end. Not all clones reach the TCRdb copy of this immuneACCESS table, which keeps in-frame sequences only. Checked studies attribute under half of the gap to unresolved V genes and leave the rest unexplained. For V, J and clone size, that table is used; D and trimming come from the DNA. Counted in this sample were about 36,000 clones; 70% to 85% of them appeared once. The ten largest clones take up 2.5% to 3% of the sample.

Looking up the germline V gene (reference sequence) yields CDR1 SEHNR and CDR2 FQNEAQ. The CDR3 numbers 13 residues from cysteine through phenylalanine. Solely the CDR3 DNA is kept, with 39 bases framed from the first base. V drops 1 base and J drops 4 bases, leaving 6 bases in between. The data originate from a study of CD4 T cells in relation to SARS-CoV-2 and coronaviruses (dated by TCRdb to about 2021). Looking at the study overall: In the ViraFEST assay, PBMCs were grown with antigen for around nine days, and TCR beta CDR3s were then sequenced to identify antigen-specific clonal expansions. The roughly twelve convalescent patients included 8 males and 4 females; two subjects were Hispanic. The Adaptive Biotechnologies TCR-sequencing kit was used for samples from a few pre-COVID donors and for the naive versus memory experiments, whereas the other data were Illumina-based. Patient-derived lymphoblastoid cell lines were used to map the HLA restriction of shared crossreactive spike epitopes. The full convalescent cohort of 12 patients had a median age of about 40 years, ranging from about 20 to 72 years. A different, Illumina-based TCR-beta assay was used to sequence expansion assays from other donors in the study. At the level of individual TCR clonotypes, the study evaluated whether memory CD4+ T cells crossreact between the spike proteins of SARS-CoV-2 and those of common cold coronaviruses.

What the study reported, not specific to this receptor: In approximately 60% of donors, memory CD4+ clonotypes turned up that crossrecognized SARS-CoV-2 and at least one common cold coronavirus spike. Naive versus memory sequencing indicated the assay detects memory recall responses rather than primary responses primed during culture. Pre-pandemic and post-infection samples were not both contributed by any donor, so tracing of the source of pre-existing responses was limited. Small numbers of patients and of tested TCRs were a limitation of the study. Crossreactivity analysis centred on spike protein, so crossreactivity against other viral proteins was not assessed. Significantly weaker SARS-CoV-2-driven expansion was shown by crossreactive clones than by monoreactive clones, consistent with antigenic imprinting.

Recombination connected TRBV7-9 to TRBJ2-3, with the D gene not confidently named. The sequenced sample consisted of memory CD4+ T cells from PBMCs, cultured in vitro. The cell subset or site label for this specimen denotes: memory (non-naive) CD4+ T cells. This clonotype was sampled from an adult with COVID-19. The CDR3 reads as follows: CASSLVVADTQYF. In nucleotides, the sequence is TGTGCCAGCAGCTTAGTCGTAGCAGATACGCAGTATTTT.